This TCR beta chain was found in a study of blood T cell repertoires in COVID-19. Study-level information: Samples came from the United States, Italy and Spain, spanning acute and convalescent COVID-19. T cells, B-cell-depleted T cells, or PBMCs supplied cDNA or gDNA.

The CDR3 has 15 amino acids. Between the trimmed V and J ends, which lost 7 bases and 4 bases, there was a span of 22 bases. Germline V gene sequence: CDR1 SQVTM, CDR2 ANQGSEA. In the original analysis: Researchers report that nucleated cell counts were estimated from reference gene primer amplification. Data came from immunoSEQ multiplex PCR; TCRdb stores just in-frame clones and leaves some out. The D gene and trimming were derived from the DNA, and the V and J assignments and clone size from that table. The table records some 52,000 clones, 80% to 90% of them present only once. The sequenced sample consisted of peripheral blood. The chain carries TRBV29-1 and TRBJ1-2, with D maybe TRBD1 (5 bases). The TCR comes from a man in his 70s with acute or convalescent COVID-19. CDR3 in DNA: TGCAGCGCCCTCCCGGCCCAGGGCGGCGTCTATGGCTACACCTTC. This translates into CSALPAQGGVYGYTF.